These 28 T cell receptor beta chains were all obtained from the same sample, sequenced in a study of glioma-infiltrating T cells after dendritic cell vaccination. The repertoire was sequenced with immunoSEQ multiplex PCR; TCRdb's copy has only in-frame clones and lacks some. The sample yields fewer than 85,000 clones, about 90% seen once. The sample here was blood, taken before dendritic cell vaccination. The receptors shown here come from a human donor with glioblastoma.

With regard to this clone: Additional DNA sequences in this sample encode the identical CDR3. CDR3 protein: CASSLGLAGGIDTQYF. Here the CDR3 DNA reads TGCGCCAGCAGCTTGGGACTAGCGGGAGGGATAGATACGCAGTATTTT. The chain combines TRBV5-1 with TRBJ2-3, with 14 positions matching TRBD2. The V and J ends lost 0 bases and 5 bases, in that order; junction bases with no gene match: 2. CDR1 is SGHRS and CDR2 is YFSETQ in the germline V gene. This CDR3 is 16 amino acids long. Based on the CDR3 plus reference TRBV5-1 and TRBJ2-3, the full variable domain is KAGVTQTPRYLIKTRGQQVTLSCSPISGHRSVSWYQQTPGQGLQFLFEYFSETQRNKGNFPGRFSGRQFSNSRSEMNVSTLELGDSALYLCASSLGLAGGIDTQYFGPGTRLTVL.

This chain uses TRBV28 with TRBJ2-7; 10 nucleotides agree with TRBD2. Germline CDR1 is MDHEN and CDR2 is SYDVKM. Trimming cost V 5 bases and J 4 bases; bases outside gene matches: 5. This CDR3 has 14 amino acids. CDR3 residues: CASSAASGSYEQYF. The CDR3 DNA is TGTGCCAGCAGTGCCGCTAGCGGGAGTTACGAGCAGTACTTC.

The chain is built from TRBV5-1 and TRBJ2-7; D perhaps matches TRBD1 (6 bases). Germline CDR1 SGHRS, CDR2 YFSETQ. This CDR3 is built from 13 residues. The V end was cut by 0 bases, the J end by 3 bases, with 7 bases between. The DNA for the CDR3 is TGCGCCAGCAGCTTGGACAGGGTCTACGAGCAGTACTTC. Amino acid sequence: CASSLDRVYEQYF.

This chain joins TRBV12-5 and TRBJ2-7, with D maybe TRBD1 (5 bases). This CDR3 contains 13 residues. The V gene lost 6 bases and the J gene lost 3 bases, with 12 bases spanning the gap. Germline V gene lookup returns CDR1 LGHNT and CDR2 FRNRAP. The CDR3 spells CASGQDTHYEQYF. Here the CDR3 DNA reads TGTGCTAGTGGCCAGGACACACACTACGAGCAGTACTTC.

The chain employs TRBV19 and TRBJ2-2; 8 bases map to TRBD2. CDR1 LNHDA and CDR2 SQIVND come from the germline V gene (reference sequence). CDR3 length: 13 amino acids. V gave up 7 bases and J gave up 5 bases; unmatched junction bases: 3. The CDR3 region is CASKASGTGELFF. The CDR3 coding sequence is TGTGCCAGTAAGGCTAGCGGGACCGGGGAGCTGTTTTTT.

The rearrangement uses TRBV5-6 and TRBJ2-7; D not resolved. Germline CDR1 and CDR2: SGHDT and YYEEEE. V lost 1 base and J lost 3, with 8 bases in between. There are 13 residues in the CDR3. Here the CDR3 reads CASSLSTIYEQYF. Here the CDR3 DNA reads TGTGCCAGCAGCTTGTCTACTATCTACGAGCAGTACTTC.

The V call is TRBV9, the J call TRBJ2-2; TRBD2 aligns across 7 bases. Germline V gene data show CDR1 as SGDLS and CDR2 as YYNGEE. This CDR3 is built from 18 residues. V lost 3 bases to trimming and J lost 2 bases; unmatched junction nucleotides: 13. In DNA, the CDR3 is TGTGCCAGCAGCGGGGGACGGGGGGACTCCCTAAACACCGGGGAGCTGTTTTTT. It specifies CASSGGRGDSLNTGELFF.

The chain uses TRBV5-6 and TRBJ2-6, with 7 bases identical to TRBD1. V was pared by 5 bases and J by 0 bases, with 2 bases of the junction left unmatched. The CDR3 length is 15 residues. Germline values: CDR1 SGHDT, CDR2 YYEEEE. The CDR3 region is CASRTGISGANVLTF. CDR3 coding DNA: TGTGCCAGCAGGACAGGGATCTCTGGGGCCAACGTCCTGACTTTC. The full variable domain, completed using reference TRBV5-6 and TRBJ2-6, is DAGVTQSPTHLIKTRGQQVTLRCSPKSGHDTVSWYQQALGQGPQFIFQYYEEEERQRGNFPDRFSGHQFPNYSSELNVNALLLGDSALYLCASRTGISGANVLTFGAGSRLTVL.

J is TRBJ1-2 and V is TRBV2; 7 bases map to TRBD1. J was trimmed by 5 bases and V by 5 bases; bases with no gene match: 8. The germline V gene encodes CDR1 SNHLY and CDR2 FYNNEI. The CDR3 sequence is 14 residues long. In nucleotides, the CDR3 is TGTGCCAGCAGTTGGGACAGCGACTCGTATGGCTACACCTTC. Amino acid sequence: CASSWDSDSYGYTF. Together with reference TRBV2 and TRBJ1-2, the CDR3 gives the full variable domain: EPEVTQTPSHQVTQMGQEVILRCVPISNHLYFYWYRQILGQKVEFLVSFYNNEISEKSEIFDDQFSVERPDGSNFTLKIRSTKLEDSAMYFCASSWDSDSYGYTFGSGTRLTVV.

V gene TRBV2 combines with J gene TRBJ1-2, with TRBD1 identical over 7 bases. CDR3 length: 14 amino acids. V shed 6 bases and J 0 bases; nucleotides not matched to a gene: 4. The germline CDR1 and CDR2 sequences are SNHLY and FYNNEI. This CDR3 is CASSGQAANYGYTF. In DNA, the CDR3 is TGTGCCAGCAGCGGACAGGCAGCTAACTATGGCTACACCTTC.

The chain carries TRBV6-6 and TRBJ1-3; D gene unclear. The CDR3 consists of 13 residues. The germline V and J ends were trimmed by 0 bases and 7 bases, with 7 bases remaining between them. Germline CDR1 and CDR2: MNHNY and SVGAGI (reference sequence). CDR3 loop: CASSYSLGNTIYF. CDR3 DNA: TGTGCCAGCAGTTACTCGTTGGGCAACACCATATATTTT.

The chain joins TRBV18 to TRBJ2-7, with D perhaps matching TRBD1 (5 bases). The length of the CDR3 is 15 residues. CDR1 and CDR2 (germline): KGHSH, LQKENI. V lost 0 bases, J lost 3 bases, and 12 bases lay in between. The CDR3 loop reads CASSPPAVGVYEQYF. The CDR3 nucleotides read TGTGCCAGCTCACCACCGGCTGTAGGGGTCTACGAGCAGTACTTC. Full variable domain (remainder filled in from reference TRBV18 and TRBJ2-7): NAGVMQNPRHLVRRRGQEARLRCSPMKGHSHVYWYRQLPEEGLKFMVYLQKENIIDESGMPKERFSAEFPKEGPSILRIQQVVRGDSAAYFCASSPPAVGVYEQYFGPGTRLTVT.

The rearrangement uses TRBV5-5 and TRBJ2-7, with 7 bases lining up with TRBD1. Germline CDR1 reads SGHKS; CDR2 reads YYEKEE (reference sequence). The V segment lost 2 bases and the J segment 3 bases; nucleotides outside the gene matches: 5. The CDR3 totals 14 residues. The CDR3 nucleotides are TGTGCCAGCAGCTTATTGGCAGGGGGCTACGAGCAGTACTTC. It yields the protein CASSLLAGGYEQYF.

This chain uses TRBV7-3 with TRBJ2-3, with D maybe TRBD2 (6 bases). V lost 3 bases to trimming and J lost 2 bases, with 12 bases between them. The CDR3 is 15 amino acids. Per germline, CDR1 SGHTA and CDR2 FQGTGA. CDR3 coding DNA: TGTGCCAGCAGCTTTGCGGGAACCTCCACAGATACGCAGTATTTT. Its translation: CASSFAGTSTDTQYF.

The chain carries TRBV18 and TRBJ1-2; TRBD1 matches 10 bases. Germline CDR1 and CDR2: KGHSH and LQKENI. The V and J ends lost 3 bases and 5 bases, in that order; junction bases with no gene match: 3. CDR3 size: 14 residues. The CDR3: CASSPTDRGYGYTF. The DNA for the CDR3 is TGTGCCAGCTCACCCACGGACAGGGGGTATGGCTACACCTTC. The full variable domain, rest sourced from reference TRBV18 and TRBJ1-2, is NAGVMQNPRHLVRRRGQEARLRCSPMKGHSHVYWYRQLPEEGLKFMVYLQKENIIDESGMPKERFSAEFPKEGPSILRIQQVVRGDSAAYFCASSPTDRGYGYTFGSGTRLTVV.

V and J are TRBV6-6 and TRBJ2-2, with TRBD2 matching over 7 bases. CDR1 and CDR2 from the germline V gene are MNHNY and SVGAGI (reference sequence). V lost 2 bases, J lost 4 bases, and 4 bases stayed unmatched. The CDR3 totals 15 residues. The CDR3 sequence is CASSYVSGGTGELFF. The CDR3 DNA follows: TGTGCCAGCAGTTACGTTTCGGGAGGCACCGGGGAGCTGTTTTTT.

This chain links TRBV29-1 with TRBJ2-7; D not resolved. Germline V gene lookup returns CDR1 SQVTM and CDR2 ANQGSEA. The CDR3 loop spans 12 amino acids. Trimming removed 6 bases at V and 0 bases at J, with 9 bases between. The CDR3 loop reads CSVTESSYEQYF. The DNA of the CDR3 is TGCAGCGTGACGGAGAGCTCCTACGAGCAGTACTTC.

The J gene is TRBJ2-1, the V gene TRBV9; 10 bases align to TRBD1. The CDR3 is made up of 15 amino acids. V lost 0 bases, J lost 5 bases, and 2 bases stayed unmatched. Germline V lookup: CDR1 SGDLS, CDR2 YYNGEE. The CDR3 protein is CASSVGQGADNEQFF. CDR3 DNA: TGTGCCAGCAGCGTAGGACAGGGGGCGGACAATGAGCAGTTCTTC. The variable domain in full, with the rest retrieved from reference TRBV9 and TRBJ2-1, is DSGVTQTPKHLITATGQRVTLRCSPRSGDLSVYWYQQSLDQGLQFLIQYYNGEERAKGNILERFSAQQFPDLHSELNLSSLELGDSALYFCASSVGQGADNEQFFGPGTRLTVL.

This clone was seen once. V is TRBV1 and J is TRBJ2-3; the table assigns TRBD1, which was not confirmed against the DNA. TRBV1 is flagged as a pseudogene. The CDR3 extends over 14 amino acids. CDR3 amino acids: CTSRGQSPQDTQYF. The DNA for the CDR3 is TGCACCAGCAGGGGACAGTCACCCCAAGATACGCAGTATTTT.

The V gene is TRBV6-1, the J gene TRBJ2-7; the D gene is possibly TRBD2 (7 bases). CDR3 length: 15 residues. Deletions cut 7 bases from V and 2 bases from J, with 18 bases between. Germline V gene data show CDR1 as MNHNS and CDR2 as SASEGT. The CDR3 coding sequence is TGTGCCAGCACCTCTGGGGGGGGGCAAACCTACGAGCAGTACTTC. As protein: CASTSGGGQTYEQYF.

The chain employs TRBV10-3 and TRBJ2-7; 12 positions match TRBD2. The junction had 5 bases not matched to a gene; V was cut back by 5 bases and J by 0 bases. Germline-derived CDR1 and CDR2 are ENHRY and SYGVKD. The CDR3 has 16 amino acids. The CDR3 loop is CAISTTSGGISYEQYF. The CDR3 DNA sequence: TGTGCCATCAGTACCACTAGCGGGGGGATCTCCTACGAGCAGTACTTC.

This rearrangement joins TRBV6-4 to TRBJ1-1; D call uncertain. This CDR3 has 17 residues. The germline V and J ends were trimmed by 0 bases and 3 bases, with 17 bases remaining between them. Looked up from germline, CDR1 is MRHNA and CDR2 is SNTAGT. DNA for the CDR3: TGTGCCAGCAGTGACTCCCGAGGACTTAGGAGCGACACTGAAGCTTTCTTT. This gives the protein CASSDSRGLRSDTEAFF.

With respect to this clone: The sample has other DNA sequences that encode this CDR3 too. V and J are TRBV5-1 and TRBJ2-7; 8 nucleotides match TRBD2. The CDR3 is 18 amino acids. Germline CDR1 is SGHRS and CDR2 is YFSETQ. J was trimmed by 4 bases and V by 4 bases; bases with no gene match: 19. Written as DNA, the CDR3 is TGCGCCAGCAGCCGGGGCGGGGGGTATTCGAATAGGGCGTACGAGCAGTACTTC. Translated, it gives CASSRGGGYSNRAYEQYF. Combining the CDR3 with reference TRBV5-1 and TRBJ2-7 gives the whole variable domain KAGVTQTPRYLIKTRGQQVTLSCSPISGHRSVSWYQQTPGQGLQFLFEYFSETQRNKGNFPGRFSGRQFSNSRSEMNVSTLELGDSALYLCASSRGGGYSNRAYEQYFGPGTRLTVT.

The CDR3 sequence: CASSSGYGKETQYF. Here the CDR3 DNA reads TGCGCCAGCAGCAGCGGTTACGGGAAAGAGACCCAGTACTTC. The V call is TRBV5-1, the J call TRBJ2-5, with TRBD2 as a possible D gene (5 bases). The V gene lost 4 bases and the J gene lost 3 bases, with 13 bases spanning the gap. The CDR3 runs 14 residues. The germline V gene encodes CDR1 SGHRS and CDR2 YFSETQ.

The chain links TRBV7-9 to TRBJ2-5; TRBD2 might be the D (5 bases). The CDR3 extends over 16 amino acids. Trimming removed 9 bases from V and 4 bases from J, with 24 bases in between. Germline values: CDR1 SEHNR, CDR2 FQNEAQ (reference sequence). CDR3 coding DNA: TGTGCCAGGTACACGCCGTTGGGGAGAAGGGTAGAGACCCAGTACTTC. This gives the protein CARYTPLGRRVETQYF.

The V call is TRBV27, the J call TRBJ2-5, with 13 bases matching TRBD2. Germline CDR1 and CDR2: MNHEY and SMNVEV (reference sequence). The trim removed 4 bases at V and 2 bases at J, leaving 4 bases unmatched. The CDR3 totals 16 residues. This CDR3 is CASSSGLAGIQETQYF. CDR3 DNA: TGTGCCAGCAGTTCGGGACTAGCGGGAATTCAAGAGACCCAGTACTTC.

The rearrangement joins TRBV27 to TRBJ2-5, with D perhaps TRBD2 (6 bases). From germline, CDR1 is MNHEY and CDR2 SMNVEV (reference sequence). V gave up 5 bases and J gave up 4 bases, with 14 bases separating them. The CDR3 sequence is 14 residues long. The DNA for the CDR3 is TGTGCCAGCAGTCCGGGACTCCCGGGAGAGACCCAGTACTTC. Translation gives CASSPGLPGETQYF.

The chain carries TRBV11-3 and TRBJ1-1; TRBD1 might be the D (5 bases). The V end was cut by 6 bases, the J end by 5 bases, with 10 bases between. Germline CDR1 reads SGHNT; CDR2 reads YENEEA. There are 12 residues in the CDR3. The CDR3 loop is CASRQGATEAFF. The DNA of the CDR3 is TGTGCCAGCAGGCAAGGGGCTACTGAAGCTTTCTTT.